This TCR beta chain was captured by sequencing in a study of CDR3 diversity in severe acne. TCRdb reanalysed the PCR reads using MiXCR and keeps one entry per CDR3 protein. The sample has more than 80,000 distinct CDR3 sequences, about 49% seen once. Sequencing was carried out using blood. The receptor comes from a male donor with severe acne vulgaris.

CDR3 amino acids: CASSDGGGGDRYNEQFF. The CDR3 DNA is TGTGCCAGCAGCGACGGGGGGGGGGGGGACCGATACAATGAGCAGTTCTTC. J is TRBJ2-1 and V is TRBV2, with 8 bases fitting TRBD2. Germline CDR1 reads SNHLY; CDR2 reads FYNNEI. Trimming took 6 bases from V and 4 from J; bases not matched to a gene: 14. The CDR3 loop spans 17 amino acids.